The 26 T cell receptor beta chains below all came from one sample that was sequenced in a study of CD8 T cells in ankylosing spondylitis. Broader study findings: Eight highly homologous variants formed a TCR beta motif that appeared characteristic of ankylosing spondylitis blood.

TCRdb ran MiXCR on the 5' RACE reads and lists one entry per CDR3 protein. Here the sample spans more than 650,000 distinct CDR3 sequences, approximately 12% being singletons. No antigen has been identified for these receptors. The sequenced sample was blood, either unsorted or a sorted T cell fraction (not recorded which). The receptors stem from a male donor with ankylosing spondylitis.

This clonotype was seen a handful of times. The CDR3 DNA is TGTGCCAGCAGCCCTAATGCGGGACAGGGTAGCTACACCTTC. Amino acids: CASSPNAGQGSYTF. The chain has TRBV7-2 and TRBJ1-2; 9 nucleotides agree with TRBD1. Germline trimming cut 5 bases from V and 9 bases from J; bases unmatched to any gene: 10. The V gene's germline CDR1 is SGHTA and CDR2 FQGNSA. The CDR3 has 14 residues.

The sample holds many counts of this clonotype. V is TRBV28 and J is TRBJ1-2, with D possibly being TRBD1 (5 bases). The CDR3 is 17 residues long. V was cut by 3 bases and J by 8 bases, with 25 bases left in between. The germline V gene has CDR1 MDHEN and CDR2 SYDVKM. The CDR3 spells CASSFPRGGGKNRGYTF. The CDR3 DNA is TGTGCCAGCAGTTTCCCCCGGGGTGGGGGGAAGAATAGGGGCTACACCTTC.

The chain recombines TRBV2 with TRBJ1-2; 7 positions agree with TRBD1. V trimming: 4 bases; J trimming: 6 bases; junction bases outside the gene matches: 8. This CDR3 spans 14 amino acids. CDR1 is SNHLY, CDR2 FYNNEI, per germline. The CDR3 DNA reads TGTGCCAGCAGTGCGGACAGGACGTCGAATGGCTACACCTTC. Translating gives CASSADRTSNGYTF.

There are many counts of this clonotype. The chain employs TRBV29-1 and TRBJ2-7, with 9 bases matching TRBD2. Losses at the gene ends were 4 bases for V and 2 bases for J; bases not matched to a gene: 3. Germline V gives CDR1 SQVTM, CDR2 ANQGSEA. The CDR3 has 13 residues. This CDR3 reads CSVATSGTYEQYF. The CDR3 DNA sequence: TGCAGCGTTGCGACTAGCGGTACCTACGAGCAGTACTTC.

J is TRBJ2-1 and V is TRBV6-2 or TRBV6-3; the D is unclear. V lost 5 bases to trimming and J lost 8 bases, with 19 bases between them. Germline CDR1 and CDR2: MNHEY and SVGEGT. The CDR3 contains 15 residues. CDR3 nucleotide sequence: TGTGCCAGCAGTCCCCCCATTACCTCGCGCGATGAGCAGTTCTTC. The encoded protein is CASSPPITSRDEQFF.

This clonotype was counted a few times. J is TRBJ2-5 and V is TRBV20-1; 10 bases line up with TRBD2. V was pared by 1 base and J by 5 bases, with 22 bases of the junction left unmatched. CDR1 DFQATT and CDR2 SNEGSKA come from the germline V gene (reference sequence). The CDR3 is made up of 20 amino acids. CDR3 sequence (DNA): TGCAGTGCTAGAGGATCAGAAACTAGCGGGACTGGGGCGTATGAGGAGACCCAGTACTTC. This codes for CSARGSETSGTGAYEETQYF.

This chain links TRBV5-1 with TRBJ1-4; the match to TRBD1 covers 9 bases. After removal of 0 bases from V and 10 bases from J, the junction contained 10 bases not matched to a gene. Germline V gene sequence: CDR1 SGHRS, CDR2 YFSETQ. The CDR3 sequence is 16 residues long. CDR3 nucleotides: TGCGCCAGCAGCTTGGGGGCCAGGACAGGGGCGGCAAAACTGTTTTTT. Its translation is CASSLGARTGAAKLFF.

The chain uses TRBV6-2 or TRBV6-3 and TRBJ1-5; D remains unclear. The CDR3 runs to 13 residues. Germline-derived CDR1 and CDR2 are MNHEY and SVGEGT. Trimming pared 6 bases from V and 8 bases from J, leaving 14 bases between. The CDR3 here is CASSNTAGEPQHF. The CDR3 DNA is TGTGCCAGCAGCAACACTGCCGGGGAGCCCCAGCATTTT.

CDR3 loop: CASSQVGQGAGNEQFF. CDR3 DNA: TGCGCCAGCAGCCAAGTCGGACAGGGGGCGGGCAATGAGCAGTTCTTC. The rearrangement joins TRBV4-1 to TRBJ2-1; TRBD1 matches at 11 bases. V lost 1 base, J lost 6 bases, and 5 bases stayed unmatched. The CDR3 loop spans 16 amino acids. In germline, CDR1 is MGHRA, CDR2 YSYEKL.

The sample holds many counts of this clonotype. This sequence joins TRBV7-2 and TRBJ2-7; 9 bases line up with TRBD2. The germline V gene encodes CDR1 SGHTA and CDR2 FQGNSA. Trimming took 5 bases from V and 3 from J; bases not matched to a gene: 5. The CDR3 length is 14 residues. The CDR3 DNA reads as TGTGCCAGCAGCCTCCTAGCGGGAAACTACGAGCAGTACTTC. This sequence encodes CASSLLAGNYEQYF.

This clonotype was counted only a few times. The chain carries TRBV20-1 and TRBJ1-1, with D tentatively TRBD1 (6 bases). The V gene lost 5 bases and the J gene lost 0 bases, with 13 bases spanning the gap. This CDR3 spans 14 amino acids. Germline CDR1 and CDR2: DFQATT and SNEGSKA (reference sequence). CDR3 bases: TGCAGTGCTTCCCCCCAGGGGCTGAACACTGAAGCTTTCTTT. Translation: CSASPQGLNTEAFF.

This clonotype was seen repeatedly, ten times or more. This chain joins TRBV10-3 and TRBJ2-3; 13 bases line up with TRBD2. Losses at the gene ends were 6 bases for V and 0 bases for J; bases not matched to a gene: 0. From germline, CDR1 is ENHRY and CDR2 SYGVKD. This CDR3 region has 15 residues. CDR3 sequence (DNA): TGTGCCATCAGACTAGCGGGGGGGAGCACAGATACGCAGTATTTT. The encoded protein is CAIRLAGGSTDTQYF.

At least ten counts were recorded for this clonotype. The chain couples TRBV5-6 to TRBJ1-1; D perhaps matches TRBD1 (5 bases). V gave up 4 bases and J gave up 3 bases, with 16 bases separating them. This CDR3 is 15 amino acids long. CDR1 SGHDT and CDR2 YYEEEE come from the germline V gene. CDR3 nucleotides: TGTGCCAGCAGCGGACTCGAGGGGCTGGACACTGAAGCTTTCTTT. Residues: CASSGLEGLDTEAFF.

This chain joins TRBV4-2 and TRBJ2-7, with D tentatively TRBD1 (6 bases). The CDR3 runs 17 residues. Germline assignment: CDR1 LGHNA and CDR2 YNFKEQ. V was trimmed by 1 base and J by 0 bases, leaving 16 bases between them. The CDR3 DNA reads TGTGCCAGCAGCCAAGCCCTCGAACAGGGCTACTCCTACGAGCAGTACTTC. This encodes CASSQALEQGYSYEQYF.

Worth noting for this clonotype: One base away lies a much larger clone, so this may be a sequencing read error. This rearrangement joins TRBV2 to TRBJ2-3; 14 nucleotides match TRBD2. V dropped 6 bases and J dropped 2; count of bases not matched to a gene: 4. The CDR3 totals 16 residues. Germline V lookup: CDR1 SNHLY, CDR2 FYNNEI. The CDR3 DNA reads TGTGCCAGCAGCAGGACTAGCGGGGGGCTCACAGATACGCAGTATTTT. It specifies CASSRTSGGLTDTQYF.

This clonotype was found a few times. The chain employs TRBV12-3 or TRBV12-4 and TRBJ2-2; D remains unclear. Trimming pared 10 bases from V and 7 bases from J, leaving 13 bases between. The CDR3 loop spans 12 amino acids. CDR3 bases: TGTGCCACCAGACTGCATGGCGGGGAGCTGTTTTTT. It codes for CATRLHGGELFF.

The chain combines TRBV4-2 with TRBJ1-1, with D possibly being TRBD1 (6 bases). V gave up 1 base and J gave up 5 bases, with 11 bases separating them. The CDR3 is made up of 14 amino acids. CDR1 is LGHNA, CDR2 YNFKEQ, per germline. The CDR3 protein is CASSQVRGFTEAFF. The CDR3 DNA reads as TGTGCCAGCAGCCAAGTCAGGGGATTTACTGAAGCTTTCTTT.

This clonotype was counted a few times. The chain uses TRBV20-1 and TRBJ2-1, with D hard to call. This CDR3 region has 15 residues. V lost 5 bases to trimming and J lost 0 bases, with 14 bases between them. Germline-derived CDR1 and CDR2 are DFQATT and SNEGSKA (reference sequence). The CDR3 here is CSASRWGTSYNEQFF. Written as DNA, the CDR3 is TGCAGTGCTTCCCGTTGGGGAACCTCCTACAATGAGCAGTTCTTC.

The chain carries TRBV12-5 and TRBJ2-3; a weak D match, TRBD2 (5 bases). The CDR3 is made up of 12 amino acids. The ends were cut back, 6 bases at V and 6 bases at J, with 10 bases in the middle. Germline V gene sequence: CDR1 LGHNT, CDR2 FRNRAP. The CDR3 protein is CASGPPGDTQYF. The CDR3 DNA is TGTGCTAGTGGCCCCCCGGGGGATACGCAGTATTTT. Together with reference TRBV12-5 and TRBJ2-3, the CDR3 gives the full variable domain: DARVTQTPRHKVTEMGQEVTMRCQPILGHNTVFWYRQTMMQGLELLAYFRNRAPLDDSGMPKDRFSAEMPDATLATLKIQPSEPRDSAVYFCASGPPGDTQYFGPGTRLTVL.

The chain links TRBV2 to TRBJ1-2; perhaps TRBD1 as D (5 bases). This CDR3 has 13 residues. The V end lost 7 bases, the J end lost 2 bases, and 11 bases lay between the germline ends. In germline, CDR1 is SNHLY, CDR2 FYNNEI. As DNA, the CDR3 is TGTGCCAGCATTCGCGGGGCCAACTATGGCTACACCTTC. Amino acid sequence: CASIRGANYGYTF.

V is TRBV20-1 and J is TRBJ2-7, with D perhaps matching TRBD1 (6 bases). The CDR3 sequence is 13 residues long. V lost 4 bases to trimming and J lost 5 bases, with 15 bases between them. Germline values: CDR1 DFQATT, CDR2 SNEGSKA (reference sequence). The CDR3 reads CSANKRGQNEQYF. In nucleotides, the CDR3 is TGCAGTGCTAACAAAAGAGGACAGAACGAGCAGTACTTC.

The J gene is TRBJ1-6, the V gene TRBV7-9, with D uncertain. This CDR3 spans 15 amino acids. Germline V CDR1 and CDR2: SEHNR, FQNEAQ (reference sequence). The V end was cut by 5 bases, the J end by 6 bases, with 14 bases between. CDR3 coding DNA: TGTGCCAGCAGCCCCCCGGGGAACCTTAATTCACCCCTCCACTTT. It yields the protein CASSPPGNLNSPLHF.

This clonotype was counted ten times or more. CDR3 in amino acids: CSAPGLAETSEYF. In DNA form, the CDR3 reads TGCAGTGCACCGGGACTAGCGGAAACCTCGGAGTACTTC. This chain connects TRBV20-1 to TRBJ2-5, with 11 bases fitting TRBD2. The V gene's germline CDR1 is DFQATT and CDR2 SNEGSKA (reference sequence). Losses at the gene ends were 6 bases for V and 12 bases for J; bases not matched to a gene: 12. This CDR3 has 13 amino acids.

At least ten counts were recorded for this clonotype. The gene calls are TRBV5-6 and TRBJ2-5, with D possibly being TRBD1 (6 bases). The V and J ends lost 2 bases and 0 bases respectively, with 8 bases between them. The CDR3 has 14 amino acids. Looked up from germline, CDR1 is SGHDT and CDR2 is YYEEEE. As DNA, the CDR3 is TGTGCCAGCAGCTTAAGGGGGTACCAAGAGACCCAGTACTTC. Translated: CASSLRGYQETQYF.

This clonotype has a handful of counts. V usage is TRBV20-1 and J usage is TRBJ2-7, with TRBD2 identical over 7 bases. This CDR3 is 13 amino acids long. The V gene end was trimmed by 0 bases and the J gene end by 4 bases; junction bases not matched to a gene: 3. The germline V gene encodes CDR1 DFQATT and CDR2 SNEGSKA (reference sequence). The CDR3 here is CSARETGLYEQYF. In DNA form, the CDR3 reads TGCAGTGCTAGAGAGACGGGACTATACGAGCAGTACTTC.

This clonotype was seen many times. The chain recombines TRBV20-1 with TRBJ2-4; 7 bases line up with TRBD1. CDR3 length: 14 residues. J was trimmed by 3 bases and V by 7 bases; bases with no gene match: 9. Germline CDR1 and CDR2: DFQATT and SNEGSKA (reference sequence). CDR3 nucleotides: TGCAGTGGTACGCGTAGGACAGGCAAAAACATTCAGTACTTC. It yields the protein CSGTRRTGKNIQYF.